Given below is one T cell receptor beta chain in context. Its specificity is unknown. The donors gave bone marrow, and they were healthy. At sampling all donors were nominally healthy, likely with unrecorded immune exposures. This specimen belongs to a study of cytomegalovirus exposure and HLA in healthy donors. Findings of the study overall: The authors judged a highly shared variant cluster likely a sequencing artifact. When analyzed later, the rates of TCR association showed variation by HLA locus, with DRB1 the most and HLA-C the fewest.

In the PCR, 60 Vbeta and 13 Jbeta primers were used. Clones were read by immunoSEQ multiplex PCR, and TCRdb kept only the in-frame ones, dropping some. This sample yields 120,000 to 150,000 clones, of which about three quarters are seen a single time; roughly 14% belongs to the top ten. The CDR3 runs 16 residues. V shed 5 bases and J 4 bases; nucleotides not matched to a gene: 11. Germline assignment: CDR1 MDHEN and CDR2 SYDVKM. This TCR derives from a human donor in good health. V and J are TRBV28 and TRBJ2-3; 8 bases line up with TRBD2. The sequencing sample was made of PBMCs. In nucleotides, the CDR3 is TGTGCCAGCAGTACCCCGGGGCGGGGGGCCTCAGATACGCAGTATTTT. This codes for CASSTPGRGASDTQYF.